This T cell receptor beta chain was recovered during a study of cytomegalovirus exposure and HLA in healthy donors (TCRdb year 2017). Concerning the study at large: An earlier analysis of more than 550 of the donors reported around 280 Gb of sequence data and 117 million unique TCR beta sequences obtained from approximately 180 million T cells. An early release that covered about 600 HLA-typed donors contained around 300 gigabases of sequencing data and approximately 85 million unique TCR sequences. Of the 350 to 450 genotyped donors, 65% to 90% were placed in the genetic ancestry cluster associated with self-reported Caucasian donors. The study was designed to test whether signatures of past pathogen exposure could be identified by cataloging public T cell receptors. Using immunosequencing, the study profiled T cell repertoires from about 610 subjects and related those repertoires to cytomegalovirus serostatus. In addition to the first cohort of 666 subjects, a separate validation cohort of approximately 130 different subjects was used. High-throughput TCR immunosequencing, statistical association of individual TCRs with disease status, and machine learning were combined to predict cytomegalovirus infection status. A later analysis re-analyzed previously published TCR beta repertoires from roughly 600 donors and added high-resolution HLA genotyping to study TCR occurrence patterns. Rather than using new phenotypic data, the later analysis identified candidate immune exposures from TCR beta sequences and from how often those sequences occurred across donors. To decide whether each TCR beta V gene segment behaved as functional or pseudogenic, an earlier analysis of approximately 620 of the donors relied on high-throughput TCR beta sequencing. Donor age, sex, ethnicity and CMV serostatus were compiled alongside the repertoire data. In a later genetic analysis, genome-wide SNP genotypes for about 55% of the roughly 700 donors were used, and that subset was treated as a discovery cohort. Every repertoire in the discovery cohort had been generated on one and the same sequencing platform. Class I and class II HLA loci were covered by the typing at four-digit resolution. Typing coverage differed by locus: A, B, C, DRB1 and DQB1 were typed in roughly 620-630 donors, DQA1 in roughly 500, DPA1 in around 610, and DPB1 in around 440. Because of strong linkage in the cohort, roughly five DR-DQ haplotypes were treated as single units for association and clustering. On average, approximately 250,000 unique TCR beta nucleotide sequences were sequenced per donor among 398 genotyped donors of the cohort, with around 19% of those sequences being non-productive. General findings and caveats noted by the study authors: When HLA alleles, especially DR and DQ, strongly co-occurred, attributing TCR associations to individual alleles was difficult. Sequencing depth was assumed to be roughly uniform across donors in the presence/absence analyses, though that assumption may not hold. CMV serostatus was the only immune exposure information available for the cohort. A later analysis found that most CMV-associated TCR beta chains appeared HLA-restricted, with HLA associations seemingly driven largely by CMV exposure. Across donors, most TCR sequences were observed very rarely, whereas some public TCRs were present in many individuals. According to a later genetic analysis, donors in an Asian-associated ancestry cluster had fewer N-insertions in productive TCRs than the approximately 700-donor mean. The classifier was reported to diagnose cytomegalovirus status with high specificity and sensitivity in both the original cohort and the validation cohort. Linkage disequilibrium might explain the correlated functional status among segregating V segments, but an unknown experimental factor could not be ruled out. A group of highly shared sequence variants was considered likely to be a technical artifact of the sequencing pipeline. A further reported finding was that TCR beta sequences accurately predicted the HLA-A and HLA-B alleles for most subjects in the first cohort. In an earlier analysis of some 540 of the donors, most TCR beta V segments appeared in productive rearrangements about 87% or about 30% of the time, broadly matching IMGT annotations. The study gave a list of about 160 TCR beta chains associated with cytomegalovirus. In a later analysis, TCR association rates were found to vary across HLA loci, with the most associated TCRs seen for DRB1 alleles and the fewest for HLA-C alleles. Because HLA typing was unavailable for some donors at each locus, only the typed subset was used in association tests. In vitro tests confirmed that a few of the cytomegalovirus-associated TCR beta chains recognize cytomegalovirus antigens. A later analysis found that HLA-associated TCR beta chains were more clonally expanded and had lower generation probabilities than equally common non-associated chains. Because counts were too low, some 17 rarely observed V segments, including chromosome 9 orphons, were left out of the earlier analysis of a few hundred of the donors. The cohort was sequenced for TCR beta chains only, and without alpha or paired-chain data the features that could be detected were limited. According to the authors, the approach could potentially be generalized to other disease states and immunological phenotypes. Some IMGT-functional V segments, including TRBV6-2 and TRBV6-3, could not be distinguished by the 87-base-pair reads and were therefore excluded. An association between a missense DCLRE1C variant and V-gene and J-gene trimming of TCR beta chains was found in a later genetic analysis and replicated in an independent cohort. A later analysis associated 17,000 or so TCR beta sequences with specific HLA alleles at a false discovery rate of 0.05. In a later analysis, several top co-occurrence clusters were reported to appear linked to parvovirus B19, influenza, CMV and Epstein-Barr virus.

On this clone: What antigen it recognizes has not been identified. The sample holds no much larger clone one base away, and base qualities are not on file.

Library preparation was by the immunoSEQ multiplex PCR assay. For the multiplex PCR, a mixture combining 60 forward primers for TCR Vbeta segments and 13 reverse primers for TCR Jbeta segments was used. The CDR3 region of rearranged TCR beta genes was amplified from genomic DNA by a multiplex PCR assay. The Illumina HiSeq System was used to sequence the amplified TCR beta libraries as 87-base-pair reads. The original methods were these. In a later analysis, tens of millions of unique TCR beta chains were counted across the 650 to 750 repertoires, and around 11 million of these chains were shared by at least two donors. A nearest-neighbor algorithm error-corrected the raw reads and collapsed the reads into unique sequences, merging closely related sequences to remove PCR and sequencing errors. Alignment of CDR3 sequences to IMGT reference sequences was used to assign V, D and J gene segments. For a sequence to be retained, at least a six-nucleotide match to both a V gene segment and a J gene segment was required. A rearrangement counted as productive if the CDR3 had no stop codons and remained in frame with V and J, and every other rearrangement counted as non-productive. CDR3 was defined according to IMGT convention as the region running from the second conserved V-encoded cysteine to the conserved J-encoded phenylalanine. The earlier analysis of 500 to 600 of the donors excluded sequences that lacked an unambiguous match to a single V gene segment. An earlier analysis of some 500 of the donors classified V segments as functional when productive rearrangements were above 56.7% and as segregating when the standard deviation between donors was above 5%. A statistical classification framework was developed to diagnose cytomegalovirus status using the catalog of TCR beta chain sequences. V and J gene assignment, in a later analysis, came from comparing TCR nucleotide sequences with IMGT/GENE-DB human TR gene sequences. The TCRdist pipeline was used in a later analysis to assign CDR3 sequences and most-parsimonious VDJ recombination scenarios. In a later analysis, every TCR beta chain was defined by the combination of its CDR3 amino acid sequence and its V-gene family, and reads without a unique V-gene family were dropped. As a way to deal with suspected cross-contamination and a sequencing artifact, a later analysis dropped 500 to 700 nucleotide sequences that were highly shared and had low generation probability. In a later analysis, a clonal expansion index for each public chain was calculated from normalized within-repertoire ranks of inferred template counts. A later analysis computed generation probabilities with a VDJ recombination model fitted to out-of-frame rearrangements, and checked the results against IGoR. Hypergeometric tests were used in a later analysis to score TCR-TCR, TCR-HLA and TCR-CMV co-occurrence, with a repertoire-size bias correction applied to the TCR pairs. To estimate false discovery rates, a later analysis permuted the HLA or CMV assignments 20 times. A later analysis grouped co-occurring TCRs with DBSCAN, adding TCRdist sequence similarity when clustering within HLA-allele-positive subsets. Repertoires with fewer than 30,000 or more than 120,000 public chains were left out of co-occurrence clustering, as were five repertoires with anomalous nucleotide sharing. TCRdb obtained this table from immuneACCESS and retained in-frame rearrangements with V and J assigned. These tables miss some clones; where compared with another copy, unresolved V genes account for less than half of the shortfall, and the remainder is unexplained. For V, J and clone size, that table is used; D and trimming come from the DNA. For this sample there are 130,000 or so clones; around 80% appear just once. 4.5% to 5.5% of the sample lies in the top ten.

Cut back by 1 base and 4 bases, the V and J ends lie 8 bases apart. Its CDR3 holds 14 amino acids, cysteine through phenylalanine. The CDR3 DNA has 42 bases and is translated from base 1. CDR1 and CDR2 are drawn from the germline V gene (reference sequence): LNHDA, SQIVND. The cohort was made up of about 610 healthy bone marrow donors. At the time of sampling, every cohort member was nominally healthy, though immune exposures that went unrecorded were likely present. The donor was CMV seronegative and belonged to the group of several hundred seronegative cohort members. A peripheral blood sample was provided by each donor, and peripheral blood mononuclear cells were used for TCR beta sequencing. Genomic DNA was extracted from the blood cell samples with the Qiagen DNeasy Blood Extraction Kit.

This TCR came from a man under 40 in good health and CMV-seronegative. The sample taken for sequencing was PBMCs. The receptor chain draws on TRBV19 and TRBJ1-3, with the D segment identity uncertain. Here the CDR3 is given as CASSIAGSGNTIYF. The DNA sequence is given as TGTGCCAGTAGTATAGCGGGTTCAGGAAACACCATATATTTT.